These T cell receptor beta chains were read from a single sample in a study of regulatory T cells in long-lasting Graves disease. One entry per CDR3 protein results from TCRdb running MiXCR on the multiplex PCR reads. The data show about 520,000 distinct CDR3 sequences, more than 10% seen once. These data also formed part of another study, on T cells in Graves' hyperthyroidism and ophthalmopathy.

Here the sequenced sample was peripheral blood mononuclear cells (PBMCs), taken at new diagnosis, from a patient treated with antithyroid drugs. Receptors originate from a woman aged 25 to 39 with Graves disease. The CDR3 runs from the conserved cysteine through the conserved F or W. The order of the fields is V gene, J gene, clone size, D gene, CDR3 protein, CDR3 DNA. D genes are given only for firm matches. Clone size is not always given. Where it is, it says once, few, many or a class for expanded clones.

v_gene: TRBV12-3/TRBV12-4; j_gene: TRBJ1-4; abundance: many; d_gene: NA; CDR3aa: CASSSTGFFEKLFF; CDR3nt: TGTGCCAGCAGTTCGACAGGCTTTTTCGAAAAACTGTTTTTT
v_gene: TRBV6-1; j_gene: TRBJ2-7; abundance: few; d_gene: NA; CDR3aa: CASSPSYGFYEQYF; CDR3nt: TGTGCCAGCAGCCCTAGCTATGGTTTCTACGAGCAGTACTTC
v_gene: TRBV3-1; j_gene: TRBJ2-7; abundance: many; d_gene: TRBD2; CDR3aa: CASSRLADYEQYF; CDR3nt: TGTGCCAGCAGCCGACTAGCGGATTACGAGCAGTACTTC
v_gene: TRBV27; j_gene: TRBJ2-7; abundance: many; d_gene: TRBD1; CDR3aa: CASSLWTGDSYEQYF; CDR3nt: TGTGCCAGCAGTTTATGGACAGGGGACTCCTACGAGCAGTACTTC
v_gene: TRBV5-6; j_gene: TRBJ1-2; abundance: many; d_gene: NA; CDR3aa: CASSLTHAVAGGYTF; CDR3nt: TGTGCCAGCAGCTTGACACACGCAGTGGCGGGTGGCTACACCTTC
v_gene: TRBV6-1; j_gene: TRBJ1-1; abundance: many; d_gene: NA; CDR3aa: CASSRTENTEAFF; CDR3nt: TGTGCCAGCAGCCGGACGGAGAACACTGAAGCTTTCTTT
v_gene: TRBV7-9; j_gene: TRBJ1-5; abundance: NA; d_gene: TRBD1; CDR3aa: CASSPRGEQPQHF; CDR3nt: TGTGCCAGCAGCCCCAGGGGGGAGCAGCCCCAGCATTTT
v_gene: TRBV6-1; j_gene: TRBJ1-1; abundance: many; d_gene: NA; CDR3aa: CASSKDTLNTEAFF; CDR3nt: TGTGCCAGCAGTAAGGACACCCTGAACACTGAAGCTTTCTTT
v_gene: TRBV2; j_gene: TRBJ2-7; abundance: NA; d_gene: NA; CDR3aa: CASSKSGHYEQYF; CDR3nt: TGTGCCAGCAGCAAAAGCGGACACTACGAGCAGTACTTC
v_gene: TRBV9; j_gene: TRBJ1-5; abundance: few; d_gene: NA; CDR3aa: CASSVGTIGNQPQHF; CDR3nt: TGTGCCAGCAGCGTTGGGACAATAGGCAATCAGCCCCAGCATTTT
v_gene: TRBV4-1; j_gene: TRBJ1-2; abundance: few; d_gene: NA; CDR3aa: CASSHRHITSGQTYGYTF; CDR3nt: TGCGCCAGCAGCCACAGACATATTACTAGCGGACAGACCTATGGCTACACCTTC
v_gene: TRBV20-1; j_gene: TRBJ1-1; abundance: many; d_gene: NA; CDR3aa: CSAVQGGNTEAFF; CDR3nt: TGCAGTGCTGTACAGGGAGGGAACACTGAAGCTTTCTTT
v_gene: TRBV12-3/TRBV12-4; j_gene: TRBJ2-7; abundance: NA; d_gene: NA; CDR3aa: CASSPPNSYEQYF; CDR3nt: TGTGCCAGCAGCCCCCCTAACTCCTACGAGCAGTACTTC
v_gene: TRBV20-1; j_gene: TRBJ1-1; abundance: NA; d_gene: NA; CDR3aa: CSARINREWGTEAFF; CDR3nt: TGCAGTGCTAGAATAAACAGGGAGTGGGGCACTGAAGCTTTCTTT
v_gene: TRBV29-1; j_gene: TRBJ2-7; abundance: many; d_gene: NA; CDR3aa: CSAGSGRDTSYEQYF; CDR3nt: TGCAGCGCTGGAAGCGGGCGCGATACGTCCTACGAGCAGTACTTC
v_gene: TRBV12-3/TRBV12-4; j_gene: TRBJ1-6; abundance: many; d_gene: NA; CDR3aa: CASTGPSRNSPLHF; CDR3nt: TGTGCCAGTACGGGGCCCTCCCGGAATTCACCCCTCCACTTT
v_gene: TRBV20-1; j_gene: TRBJ1-2; abundance: many; d_gene: NA; CDR3aa: CSARIGYGYTF; CDR3nt: TGCAGTGCTAGGATCGGCTATGGCTACACCTTC
v_gene: TRBV28; j_gene: TRBJ1-2; abundance: many; d_gene: NA; CDR3aa: CASSFRRGVDYGYTF; CDR3nt: TGTGCCAGCAGTTTCCGCCGGGGGGTGGACTATGGCTACACCTTC
v_gene: TRBV7-2; j_gene: TRBJ2-3; abundance: many; d_gene: TRBD1; CDR3aa: CASSKTGGGTDTQYF; CDR3nt: TGTGCCAGCAGTAAAACAGGGGGAGGAACAGATACGCAGTATTTT
v_gene: TRBV2; j_gene: TRBJ2-1; abundance: many; d_gene: NA; CDR3aa: CASSESLGYDEQFF; CDR3nt: TGTGCCAGCAGTGAATCGTTGGGGTATGATGAGCAGTTCTTC
v_gene: TRBV20-1; j_gene: TRBJ1-2; abundance: many; d_gene: NA; CDR3aa: CSALRDIPNYGYTF; CDR3nt: TGCAGTGCTCTACGGGACATCCCTAACTATGGCTACACCTTC
v_gene: TRBV6-5; j_gene: TRBJ2-2; abundance: many; d_gene: TRBD2; CDR3aa: CASSSHRFGLAGMDDTGELFF; CDR3nt: TGTGCCAGCAGTTCCCACCGATTCGGACTAGCGGGAATGGACGACACCGGGGAGCTGTTTTTT
v_gene: TRBV28; j_gene: TRBJ2-1; abundance: few; d_gene: NA; CDR3aa: CASSYQGSNEQFF; CDR3nt: TGTGCCAGCAGTTACCAGGGCAGCAATGAGCAGTTCTTC
v_gene: TRBV20-1; j_gene: TRBJ2-1; abundance: few; d_gene: NA; CDR3aa: CSARPLLGHTPNEQFF; CDR3nt: TGCAGTGCTAGACCCCTGCTGGGTCATACACCAAATGAGCAGTTCTTC
v_gene: TRBV20-1; j_gene: TRBJ1-2; abundance: many; d_gene: TRBD1; CDR3aa: CSARSDRAKDYGYTF; CDR3nt: TGCAGTGCTAGATCGGACAGGGCAAAAGACTATGGCTACACCTTC
v_gene: TRBV12-3/TRBV12-4; j_gene: TRBJ2-3; abundance: many; d_gene: NA; CDR3aa: CASSLSGPRTDTQYF; CDR3nt: TGTGCCAGCAGTTTAAGCGGGCCGCGCACAGATACGCAGTATTTT
v_gene: TRBV5-6; j_gene: TRBJ1-2; abundance: NA; d_gene: TRBD1; CDR3aa: CASSLKGQYLYGYTF; CDR3nt: TGTGCCAGCAGCTTGAAGGGACAGTACCTCTATGGCTACACCTTC
v_gene: TRBV7-3; j_gene: TRBJ2-2; abundance: few; d_gene: TRBD2; CDR3aa: CASSPRSFTSGTGTGELFF; CDR3nt: TGTGCCAGCAGCCCCCGGTCCTTCACTAGCGGGACTGGGACCGGGGAGCTGTTTTTT
v_gene: TRBV30; j_gene: TRBJ2-7; abundance: many; d_gene: NA; CDR3aa: CAWSVRGYEQYF; CDR3nt: TGTGCCTGGAGTGTACGGGGTTACGAGCAGTACTTC
v_gene: TRBV5-6; j_gene: TRBJ1-1; abundance: NA; d_gene: NA; CDR3aa: CASLYAARITGAFF; CDR3nt: TGTGCCAGCTTATATGCGGCTAGGATCACTGGAGCTTTCTTT
v_gene: TRBV4-1; j_gene: TRBJ2-7; abundance: many; d_gene: TRBD2; CDR3aa: CASSQTGTSSYEQYF; CDR3nt: TGCGCCAGCAGCCAAACCGGGACTAGCTCCTACGAGCAGTACTTC
v_gene: TRBV11-2; j_gene: TRBJ2-3; abundance: many; d_gene: TRBD2; CDR3aa: CASSFSLAGSKDTQYF; CDR3nt: TGTGCCAGCAGCTTTTCACTAGCGGGATCTAAAGATACGCAGTATTTT
v_gene: TRBV7-2; j_gene: TRBJ2-5; abundance: many; d_gene: NA; CDR3aa: CASSLFGGGYQETQYF; CDR3nt: TGTGCCAGCAGCCTGTTTGGCGGTGGGTACCAAGAGACCCAGTACTTC
v_gene: TRBV20-1; j_gene: TRBJ2-7; abundance: many; d_gene: TRBD2; CDR3aa: CSARDVVAGYEQYF; CDR3nt: TGCAGTGCTAGAGATGTGGTAGCGGGATACGAGCAGTACTTC
v_gene: TRBV12-3/TRBV12-4; j_gene: TRBJ1-5; abundance: NA; d_gene: TRBD1; CDR3aa: CASRTSGTGLVPQHF; CDR3nt: TGTGCCAGCAGAACGTCCGGGACAGGGTTAGTACCCCAGCATTTT
v_gene: TRBV7-3; j_gene: TRBJ1-1; abundance: many; d_gene: NA; CDR3aa: CASSLNRVVNTEAFF; CDR3nt: TGTGCCAGCAGCTTAAACAGGGTTGTGAACACTGAAGCTTTCTTT
v_gene: TRBV11-3; j_gene: TRBJ2-3; abundance: many; d_gene: TRBD2; CDR3aa: CASSLDRATSGDTDTQYF; CDR3nt: TGTGCCAGCAGCTTAGATCGGGCAACTAGCGGGGATACAGATACGCAGTATTTT
v_gene: TRBV4-2; j_gene: TRBJ2-4; abundance: NA; d_gene: TRBD1; CDR3aa: CASSQEETGDSLFQYF; CDR3nt: TGTGCCAGCAGCCAAGAAGAGACAGGGGACTCCCTTTTTCAGTACTTC
v_gene: TRBV6-5; j_gene: TRBJ2-2; abundance: few; d_gene: TRBD2; CDR3aa: CASSYLSGRASGELFF; CDR3nt: TGTGCCAGCAGTTACTTAAGCGGGAGGGCCTCCGGGGAGCTGTTTTTT
v_gene: TRBV4-3; j_gene: TRBJ2-1; abundance: NA; d_gene: NA; CDR3aa: CASSHRTLGEQFF; CDR3nt: TGCGCCAGCAGCCATCGGACTCTGGGGGAGCAGTTCTTC
v_gene: TRBV7-9; j_gene: TRBJ1-2; abundance: NA; d_gene: NA; CDR3aa: CASSTVVVSNYGYTF; CDR3nt: TGTGCCAGCAGCACAGTGGTGGTCTCTAACTATGGCTACACCTTC